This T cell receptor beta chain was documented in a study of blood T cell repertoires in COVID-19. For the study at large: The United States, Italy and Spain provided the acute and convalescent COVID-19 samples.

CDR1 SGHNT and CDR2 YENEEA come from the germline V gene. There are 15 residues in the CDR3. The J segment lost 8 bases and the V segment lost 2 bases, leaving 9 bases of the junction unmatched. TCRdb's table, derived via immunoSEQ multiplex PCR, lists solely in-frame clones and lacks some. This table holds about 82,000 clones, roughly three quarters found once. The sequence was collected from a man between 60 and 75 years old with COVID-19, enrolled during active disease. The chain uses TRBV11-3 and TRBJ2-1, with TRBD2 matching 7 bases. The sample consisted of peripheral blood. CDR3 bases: TGTGCCAGCAGCTTAATGGGGGGAGGGCCGGATGAGCAGTTCTTC. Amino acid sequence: CASSLMGGGPDEQFF.